Detailed here is one T cell receptor (beta chain). The data derive from a study of graft-versus-host responses after intestinal transplantation. This CDR3 region has 16 residues. The germline V gene has CDR1 MNHEY and CDR2 SMNVEV (reference sequence). J was trimmed by 1 base and V by 0 bases; bases with no gene match: 4. Libraries were prepared by immunoSEQ multiplex PCR; TCRdb keeps only in-frame clonotypes and omits some of them. The sample includes under 45,000 clones, roughly nine tenths of them seen just once. The receptor was derived from a human patient who received an intestinal transplant, so some T cells may come from the graft donor. This material consisted of PBMCs, taken around 280 days after transplant. The rearrangement joins TRBV27 to TRBJ2-7; 9 bases map to TRBD1. The CDR3 sequence is CASSLSGQGISYEQYF. CDR3 nucleotide sequence: TGTGCCAGCAGTTTATCGGGACAGGGTATTTCCTACGAGCAGTACTTC.